This note documents a single T cell receptor (beta chain) sequence. The antigen remains undetermined. TCR alpha and TCR beta cDNA libraries with sample barcodes and UMIs came from 5'RACE using constant-segment primers. Each CDR3 protein gets one entry after TCRdb re-called the 5' RACE reads with MiXCR. The sample yields 190,000 or so distinct CDR3 sequences, about a fifth seen once. The data are from a study of T-cell memory formation after mild COVID-19. Across the study: Clusters were largely donor specific.

Whole-study results and caveats: A balance of CD4 and CD8 characterized clones contracting day 15 to 85, whereas later expanders leaned CD4+. Memory from before infection featured some responding clones, which suggests cross-reactive memory joined.

The ends were cut back, 4 bases at V and 4 bases at J, with 13 bases in the middle. This CDR3 contains 15 residues. From germline, CDR1 is MGHRA and CDR2 YSYEKL. Sequencing was carried out using PBMCs or a T cell subset sorted from them (not recorded which). The sequence derives from an adult woman who had mild COVID-19 (a few samples of this study predate the infection). Cell type and time point are not known. V and J are TRBV4-1 and TRBJ2-2; D gene uncertain. The CDR3 is CASSPGRRGTGELFF. CDR3 coding DNA: TGCGCCAGCAGCCCCGGGCGCCGAGGCACCGGGGAGCTGTTTTTT.